A selection of T cell receptor beta chains follows, all from one sample in a study of graft-versus-host responses after intestinal transplantation. Sequenced by immunoSEQ multiplex PCR; TCRdb stores in-frame clones only, minus some. The sample lists approximately 130,000 clones; just over 90% were seen once. These receptors have no identified antigens. Source: unstimulated CD4+ T cells sorted from spleen or lymph node cells, taken before intestinal transplant. These receptor sequences come from a human donor who received an intestinal transplant. Both conserved end residues are part of each CDR3. Fields, in order: V gene, J gene, clone size, D gene, CDR3 DNA, CDR3 protein. The D gene is left open where the match is weak. A row's size may be missing; if present it is once, few, many or a size class.

>TRBV27|TRBJ1-6|NA|TRBD1
TGTGCCAGCAGTGGACAGGGCTCCTATAATTCACCCCTCCACTTT
CASSGQGSYNSPLHF
>TRBV19|TRBJ1-4|few|NA
TGTGCCAGTAGTATAAAAGAAAAACTGTTTTTT
CASSIKEKLFF
>TRBV6-5|TRBJ1-6|NA|NA
TGTGCCAGCAGTTATAACCACAATAATTCACCCCTCCACTTT
CASSYNHNNSPLHF
>TRBV11-1|TRBJ2-7|once|NA
TGTGCCAGCAGTCAGGGCCGGTACGAGCAGTACTTC
CASSQGRYEQYF
>TRBV4-1|TRBJ1-4|few|NA
TGCGCCAGCAGCCTAAAGGAAAGGGAAAAACTGTTTTTT
CASSLKEREKLFF
>TRBV5-4|TRBJ2-5|NA|NA
TGTGCCAGCAGGGAGACGATCCAAGAGACCCAGTACTTC
CASRETIQETQYF
>TRBV5-1|TRBJ2-1|NA|NA
TGCGCCAGCAGCTTGGAGGGGGGAGCGTACAATGAGCAGTTCTTC
CASSLEGGAYNEQFF
>TRBV7-9|TRBJ2-2|NA|TRBD2
TGTGCCAGCAGCTTGGCGGGGGCGAACACCGGGGAGCTGTTTTTT
CASSLAGANTGELFF
>TRBV9|TRBJ1-6|NA|TRBD1
TGTGCCAGCAGCCCTCGACAGGGGTCGGGTTCACCCCTCCACTTT
CASSPRQGSGSPLHF
>TRBV5-1|TRBJ2-3|NA|NA
TGCGCCAGCAGTCCTTCCGAGGACCGGCAGAGCACAGATACGCAGTATTTT
CASSPSEDRQSTDTQYF
>TRBV5-4|TRBJ2-3|few|NA
TGTGCCAGCAGCTTGGACAGCACAGATACGCAGTATTTT
CASSLDSTDTQYF
>TRBV7-8|TRBJ2-7|NA|TRBD1
TGTGCCAGCAGCACCGGGACAGGGCTCTACGAGCAGTACTTC
CASSTGTGLYEQYF
>TRBV2|TRBJ1-5|NA|NA
TGTGCCAGCAGCACCCAGAGTATTAGCAATCAGCCCCAGCATTTT
CASSTQSISNQPQHF
>TRBV7-9|TRBJ1-1|NA|NA
TGTGCCAGCAGCTTACACGCTGGCGACACTGAAGCTTTCTTT
CASSLHAGDTEAFF
>TRBV6-5|TRBJ1-2|NA|NA
TGTGCCAGCAGTCCCCGGGTCTCCTATGGCTACACCTTC
CASSPRVSYGYTF
>TRBV4-1|TRBJ1-2|once|TRBD1
TGCGCCAGCAGCCATGGGCAGGACAGGGGACGTGGCTACACCTTC
CASSHGQDRGRGYTF
>TRBV9|TRBJ1-3|NA|TRBD1
TGTGCCAGCAGCAAACTGACAGGGTCGATCTCTGGAAACACCATATATTTT
CASSKLTGSISGNTIYF
>TRBV11-2|TRBJ2-1|NA|TRBD2
TGTGCCAGCAGCCCCCCGGGAGGACGGCTAAATGAGCAGTTCTTC
CASSPPGGRLNEQFF
>TRBV7-9|TRBJ1-1|NA|NA
TGTGCCAGCACCTCTAGAAAGGCCGAAGCTTTCTTT
CASTSRKAEAFF
>TRBV5-4|TRBJ2-3|NA|NA
TGTGCCAGCAGCTCGGACCCTAGCACAGATACGCAGTATTTT
CASSSDPSTDTQYF
>TRBV11-2|TRBJ1-3|NA|NA
TGTGCCAGCAGCCCATTCCAGGTCTCTGGAAACACCATATATTTT
CASSPFQVSGNTIYF
>TRBV28|TRBJ1-2|NA|NA
TGTGCCAGCAGTTTAGCCAGGGATGGCTACACCTTC
CASSLARDGYTF
>TRBV7-8|TRBJ1-1|NA|NA
TGTGCCAGCAGCCCGTCACAGATTTACACTGAAGCTTTCTTT
CASSPSQIYTEAFF
>TRBV19|TRBJ2-1|NA|TRBD2
TGTGCCAGTAGTGTATTTGGGGTAGCGGGGGCCTCCTACAATGAGCAGTTCTTC
CASSVFGVAGASYNEQFF
>TRBV7-6|TRBJ2-6|NA|TRBD1
TGTGCCAGCAGCTTAGAGGGACAGGCTGGGGCCAACGTCCTGACTTTC
CASSLEGQAGANVLTF
>TRBV4-1|TRBJ2-5|NA|TRBD2
TGCGCCAGCAGCCAAGGGCGTCTAGCGGGGGGGTACCAAGAGACCCAGTACTTC
CASSQGRLAGGYQETQYF
>TRBV5-1|TRBJ2-5|NA|NA
TGCGCCAGCAGCAGGGGTTTCGAGGAGACCCAGTACTTC
CASSRGFEETQYF
>TRBV7-8|TRBJ2-7|NA|TRBD1
TGTGCCAGCAGCTTAGCTCCAGGGGGCTTCTACGAGCAGTACTTC
CASSLAPGGFYEQYF
>TRBV7-3|TRBJ2-1|NA|TRBD1
TGTGCCAGCAGCTCCGGACAGGCCCCCTACAATGAGCAGTTCTTC
CASSSGQAPYNEQFF
>TRBV28|TRBJ2-2|NA|NA
TGTGCCAGCAGTTCCCCAGGGGCCACCGGGGAGCTGTTTTTT
CASSSPGATGELFF
>TRBV19|TRBJ1-5|once|NA
TGTGCCAGTAGTATCGGGGCAGGAAGGAATCAGCCCCAGCATTTT
CASSIGAGRNQPQHF
>TRBV5-1|TRBJ2-3|NA|TRBD1
TGCGCCAGCAGCTTAGGTCCCCGGACAGGGGATATAGATACGCAGTATTTT
CASSLGPRTGDIDTQYF
>TRBV5-1|TRBJ1-1|NA|NA
TGCGCCAGCAGCTTGGTAGGGGACACTGAAGCTTTCTTT
CASSLVGDTEAFF
>TRBV4-2|TRBJ2-3|NA|TRBD2
TGTGCCAGCAGCCAAGCACGGTGGACTAGCGGGGGCCACACAGATACGCAGTATTTT
CASSQARWTSGGHTDTQYF
>TRBV7-9|TRBJ1-3|NA|TRBD1
TGTGCCAGCAGCTTAGGACAGGGTTTGGTGGGAAACACCATATATTTT
CASSLGQGLVGNTIYF
>TRBV5-1|TRBJ2-3|NA|TRBD1
TGCGCCAGTGCGGGACAGGGGCTCACAGATACGCAGTATTTT
CASAGQGLTDTQYF
>TRBV7-9|TRBJ1-6|NA|NA
TGTGCCAGCAGCTTTCAAGGGGGGGTTAATTCACCCCTCCACTTT
CASSFQGGVNSPLHF